This TCR beta chain is drawn from a study of blood T cell repertoires in COVID-19 (dated by TCRdb to the early 2020s). About the investigation overall: Samples from collaborators originated in the United States, Italy and Spain and spanned both the acute and convalescent phases of COVID-19. Where available, HLA class I and class II types were obtained from metadata supplied by the sample provider rather than from assay-based typing. The dataset comprised deeply sampled blood TCRbeta repertoires from subjects exposed to, actively infected with, or recovered from COVID-19. The repertoires were released in a freely available public database intended as a resource for research on the immune response to SARS-CoV-2. The samples were drawn from two sources: the first 160 participants of the ongoing ImmuneRACE study, and 1,000 to 1,500 subjects contributed by 6 global collaborators. The material from the prospective study consisted of cDNA or gDNA derived from T cells, B-cell-depleted T cells, or PBMCs. Sample metadata almost always included a de-identified subject ID, COVID-19 status, age in years and sex. General conclusions and limits of the study: The amount of clinical and demographic metadata varied by source and participant and was provided uncurated.

With regard to this clone: There is no known antigen for this receptor. Base-call qualities are not available, and no considerably larger clone is one nucleotide away.

V lost 3 bases and J lost 8 bases, and the count of bases not matched to a germline gene is 3. CDR1 KGHSH and CDR2 LQKENI were looked up in the germline V gene. The CDR3 runs 13 amino acids, cysteine and phenylalanine included. Only the CDR3 DNA stays, 39 bases, in frame from base 1. TCRbeta CDR3 regions were amplified from genomic DNA by means of the immunoSEQ Assay, a bias-controlled multiplex PCR. The study's own analysis went as follows. Nucleated cell counts per sample were estimated from amplification of reference gene primers within the assay. To quantify the absolute abundance of each unique TCRbeta CDR3 rearrangement, sequence reads were collapsed and filtered. For each sample, productive Simpson clonality was calculated as the square root of Simpson's diversity index across productive rearrangements. TCRdb provides this immuneACCESS table in a form limited to in-frame rearrangements. Some clones are lacking; in checked studies, under half of them reflect an unresolved V gene, and why the rest are absent is not known. V and J calls and clone size are as listed in that table; D and trimming were resolved from the DNA. Counted in this sample were about 26,000 clones; 90% of them appeared once. 7.5% to 8% of the sample comes from the top ten.

Each collaborating institution followed its own protocols to collect whole blood in K2EDTA tubes. For TCRbeta analysis, collaborator samples were shipped as frozen whole blood, as isolated PBMCs, or as DNA extracted from either sample type. The sequence is built from TRBV18 and TRBJ2-2, and TRBD1 aligns with 7 junction nucleotides. The receptor was isolated from a human donor in a cohort sampled during active COVID-19. The sample taken for sequencing was peripheral blood. Read as DNA, the sequence is TGTGCCAGCTCACCGGGACAGACGGGGGAGCTGTTTTTT. This codes for CASSPGQTGELFF.